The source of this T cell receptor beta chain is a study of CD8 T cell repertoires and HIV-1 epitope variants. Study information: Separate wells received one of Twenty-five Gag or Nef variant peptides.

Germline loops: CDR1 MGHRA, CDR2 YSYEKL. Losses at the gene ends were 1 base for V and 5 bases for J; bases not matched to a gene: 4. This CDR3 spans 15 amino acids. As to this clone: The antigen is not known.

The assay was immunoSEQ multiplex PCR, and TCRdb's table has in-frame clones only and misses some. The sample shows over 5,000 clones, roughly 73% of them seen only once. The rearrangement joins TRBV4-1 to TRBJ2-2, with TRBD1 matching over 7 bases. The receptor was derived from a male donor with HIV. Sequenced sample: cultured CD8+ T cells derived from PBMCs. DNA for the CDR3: TGCGCCAGCAGCCAAGGACAGGGAAGGACCGGGGAGCTGTTTTTT. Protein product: CASSQGQGRTGELFF.